This T cell receptor beta chain was sequenced during a study of response to subunit inactivated influenza vaccine. Study results and limitations: The authors offered the suggestion that each seasonal influenza vaccination recruits few new T cells.

This clonotype was recorded many times. The antigen remains unidentified. In TCRdb, the RT-PCR reads were re-called with MiXCR into one record per CDR3 protein. The sample yields 250,000 to 350,000 distinct CDR3 sequences, about 20% seen once. Trimming removed 0 bases from V and 4 bases from J, with 0 bases in between. The CDR3 covers 11 residues. Germline lookup yields CDR1 LGHDT and CDR2 YNNKEL (reference sequence). V gene TRBV3-1 combines with J gene TRBJ1-1, with D uncertain. The origin of this receptor is a man between 50 and 75 years old who received an inactivated influenza vaccine. The sequenced sample was PBMCs from blood, obtained 21 months after vaccination. CDR3 nucleotides: TGTGCCAGCAGCCAAGACACTGAAGCTTTCTTT. This sequence encodes CASSQDTEAFF.